The 18 T cell receptor beta chains below were found in one sample sequenced in a study of blood T cell repertoires in COVID-19. The assay was immunoSEQ multiplex PCR, and TCRdb's table has in-frame clones only and misses some. The sample records a few hundred thousand clones, about 88% being singletons. Sequenced sample: peripheral blood. These receptors all stem from a middle-aged woman who had recovered from COVID-19.

The chain uses TRBV7-2 and TRBJ2-2; 11 nucleotides line up with TRBD1. The germline gives CDR1 SGHTA, CDR2 FQGNSA. The CDR3 sequence is 19 residues long. Trimming at V came to 7 bases and at J to 7 bases, leaving 20 bases not matched to a gene. This CDR3 is CASTPRRTGGGEGRGELFF. CDR3 nucleotide sequence: TGTGCCAGCACCCCAAGAAGGACAGGGGGCGGAGAAGGTCGCGGGGAGCTGTTTTTT.

The chain has TRBV2 and TRBJ2-2; TRBD1 matches at 11 bases. CDR1 is SNHLY, CDR2 FYNNEI, per germline. J gave up 7 bases and V 7 bases, and 8 bases lay outside the gene matches. This CDR3 has 15 residues. The CDR3 coding sequence is TGTGCCAGCACTTTAGGACAGGGGGCGATCGGGGAGCTGTTTTTT. It translates to CASTLGQGAIGELFF.

This clone was picked up a small number of times. The chain carries TRBV10-1 and TRBJ1-2; no reliable D call. The germline gives CDR1 WNHNN, CDR2 SYGVQD (reference sequence). V dropped 8 bases and J dropped 0 bases, with 10 bases sitting between them. The CDR3 contains 13 residues. The CDR3 here is CASSLNTNYGYTF. DNA for the CDR3: TGCGCCAGCTCCCTAAATACTAACTATGGCTACACCTTC.

The gene calls are TRBV3-1 (or the pseudogene TRBV3-2) and TRBJ1-2; 10 bases are shared with TRBD1. The CDR3 covers 12 residues. Germline CDR1 LGHDT, CDR2 YNNKEL (reference sequence). V dropped 6 bases and J dropped 8; count of bases not matched to a gene: 3. The CDR3 is CASRRDRGGYTF. The CDR3 DNA is TGTGCCAGCAGACGGGACAGGGGCGGCTACACCTTC.

The V call is TRBV7-9, the J call TRBJ1-2; 8 nucleotides align to TRBD1. V shed 5 bases and J 4 bases; nucleotides not matched to a gene: 3. This CDR3 is 13 amino acids long. Germline CDR1 and CDR2: SEHNR and FQNEAQ (reference sequence). CDR3: CASSLGQGYGYTF. The CDR3 nucleotides are TGTGCCAGCAGCCTCGGACAGGGCTATGGCTACACCTTC. Based on the CDR3 plus reference TRBV7-9 and TRBJ1-2, the full variable domain is DTGVSQNPRHKITKRGQNVTFRCDPISEHNRLYWYRQTLGQGPEFLTYFQNEAQLEKSRLLSDRFSAERPKGSFSTLEIQRTEQGDSAMYLCASSLGQGYGYTFGSGTRLTVV.

This clone was counted between two and nine times. The V and J genes are TRBV19 and TRBJ1-2, with D perhaps TRBD1 (6 bases). The CDR3 has 15 residues. V dropped 3 bases and J dropped 0 bases, with 11 bases sitting between them. Germline CDR1 reads LNHDA; CDR2 reads SQIVND (reference sequence). Here the CDR3 reads CASSIAAGANYGYTF. The CDR3 DNA reads as TGTGCCAGTAGTATTGCGGCAGGGGCTAACTATGGCTACACCTTC.

The V and J genes are TRBV2 and TRBJ1-3; D is perhaps TRBD1 (6 bases). Germline-derived CDR1 and CDR2 are SNHLY and FYNNEI. The CDR3 runs to 14 residues. V was pared by 2 bases and J by 6 bases, with 11 bases between. For the CDR3, the DNA is TGTGCCAGCAGTGAATTGGGGGCCGAAAACACCATATATTTT. As protein: CASSELGAENTIYF.

This clone was seen once. J is TRBJ1-5 and V is TRBV30, with no clear D. Trimming stripped 5 bases from V and 1 base from J, with 15 bases between. The germline V gene encodes CDR1 GTSNPN and CDR2 SVGIG (reference sequence). The CDR3 covers 15 residues. The CDR3 nucleotides read TGTGCCTGGTCTCTAGCCGACCTAAGCAATCAGCCCCAGCATTTT. Translation gives CAWSLADLSNQPQHF. Looking up the rest from reference TRBV30 and TRBJ1-5 gives the full variable domain: SQTIHQWPATLVQPVGSPLSLECTVEGTSNPNLYWYRQAAGRGLQLLFYSVGIGQISSEVPQNLSASRPQDRQFILSSKKLLLSDSGFYLCAWSLADLSNQPQHFGDGTRLSIL.

The V call is TRBV4-3, the J call TRBJ2-1; TRBD2 aligns across 10 bases. Germline loops: CDR1 LGHNA, CDR2 YSLEER. With 1 base clipped from V and 8 bases from J, the junction kept 2 bases outside the gene matches. The CDR3 loop spans 14 amino acids. CDR3 sequence reads: CASSQASGRDEQFF. The CDR3 DNA reads TGCGCCAGCAGCCAAGCTAGCGGGAGAGATGAGCAGTTCTTC.

The chain joins TRBV15 to TRBJ1-2, with TRBD1 as a possible D gene (6 bases). The V and J ends lost 0 bases and 2 bases respectively, with 22 bases between them. CDR1 and CDR2 (germline): LNHNV, YYDKDF (reference sequence). This CDR3 spans 19 amino acids. CDR3 bases: TGTGCCACCAGCAGAGATCGGCTCAGGGGAGTCGAAGGAAACTATGGCTACACCTTC. Residues: CATSRDRLRGVEGNYGYTF.

CDR3 region: CASSSGLAGALSV. The CDR3 bases are TGTGCCAGCAGTTCGGGACTAGCGGGAGCACTCTCCGTC. The gene calls are TRBV27 and TRBJ2-7; 14 bases align to TRBD2. The CDR3 contains 13 residues. Germline V gives CDR1 MNHEY, CDR2 SMNVEV (reference sequence).

This clone was counted between two and nine times. This chain links TRBV6-2 or TRBV6-3 with TRBJ2-5; D perhaps matches TRBD2 (5 bases). The CDR3 consists of 14 residues. Trimming took off 4 bases at V and 5 bases at J, with 14 bases between the two ends. Germline CDR1 MNHEY, CDR2 SVGEGT. CDR3 sequence (DNA): TGTGCCAGCAGTTTTTTTTCGGGCGGGGAGACCCAGTACTTC. Residues: CASSFFSGGETQYF.

The CDR3 loop is CASSAAGTPDNEQFF. The CDR3 nucleotides read TGTGCCAGCAGCGCGGCCGGGACACCAGACAATGAGCAGTTCTTC. V usage is TRBV9 and J usage is TRBJ2-1, with D maybe TRBD1 (6 bases). The CDR3 runs 15 residues. The V and J ends lost 3 bases and 5 bases respectively, with 15 bases between them. Germline CDR1 SGDLS, CDR2 YYNGEE.

The rearrangement links TRBV5-6 to TRBJ2-2; no reliable D call. The CDR3 consists of 13 residues. Trimming removed 8 bases at V and 1 base at J, with 9 bases between. The germline gives CDR1 SGHDT, CDR2 YYEEEE. This CDR3 reads CASHTMNTGELFF. CDR3 DNA: TGTGCCAGTCACACCATGAACACCGGGGAGCTGTTTTTT.

The V call is TRBV11-2, the J call TRBJ1-5, with 8 bases matching TRBD1. This CDR3 is 14 amino acids long. With 4 bases clipped from V and 4 bases from J, the junction kept 3 bases outside the gene matches. Germline V gene lookup returns CDR1 SGHAT and CDR2 FQNNGV. For the CDR3, the DNA is TGTGCCAGCAGCTGGGACAGGAATAATCAGCCCCAGCATTTT. Its translation is CASSWDRNNQPQHF.

The chain joins TRBV28 to TRBJ1-2, with D unclear. Trimming left V 7 bases short and J 8 bases short, with 20 bases between. Germline V gene data show CDR1 as MDHEN and CDR2 as SYDVKM. There are 14 residues in the CDR3. The CDR3 sequence is CASKFRFLSSGYTF. The CDR3 DNA follows: TGTGCCAGCAAGTTTCGGTTTTTGTCTTCAGGCTACACCTTC.

The chain is built from TRBV4-3 and TRBJ1-1; D might be TRBD1 (5 bases). The V gene's germline CDR1 is LGHNA and CDR2 YSLEER. This CDR3 spans 14 amino acids. V was cut by 0 bases and J by 5 bases, with 10 bases left in between. CDR3: CASSQDTGGTEAFF. In DNA, the CDR3 is TGCGCCAGCAGCCAAGATACGGGGGGGACTGAAGCTTTCTTT.

This clone turned up a few times. The chain uses TRBV11-2 and TRBJ2-7; D call uncertain. Germline V CDR1 and CDR2: SGHAT, FQNNGV. The ends were cut back, 1 base at V and 0 bases at J, with 7 bases in the middle. This CDR3 spans 14 amino acids. The CDR3 DNA reads as TGTGCCAGCAGCTTAGTTGCCAGCTCCTACGAGCAGTACGTC. Protein: CASSLVASSYEQYV.